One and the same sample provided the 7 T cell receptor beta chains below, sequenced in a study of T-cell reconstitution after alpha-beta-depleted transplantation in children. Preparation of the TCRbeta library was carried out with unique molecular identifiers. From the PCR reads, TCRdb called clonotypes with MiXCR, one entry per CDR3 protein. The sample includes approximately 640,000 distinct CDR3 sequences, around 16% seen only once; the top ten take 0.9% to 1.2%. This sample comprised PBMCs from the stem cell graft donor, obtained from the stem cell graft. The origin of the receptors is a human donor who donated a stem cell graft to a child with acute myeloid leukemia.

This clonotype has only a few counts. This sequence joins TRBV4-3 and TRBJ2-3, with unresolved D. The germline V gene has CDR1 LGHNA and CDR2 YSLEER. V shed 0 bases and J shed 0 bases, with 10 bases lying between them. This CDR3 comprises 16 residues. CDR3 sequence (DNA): TGCGCCAGCAGCCAAGACCCCAGGTCTAGCACAGATACGCAGTATTTT. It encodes CASSQDPRSSTDTQYF.

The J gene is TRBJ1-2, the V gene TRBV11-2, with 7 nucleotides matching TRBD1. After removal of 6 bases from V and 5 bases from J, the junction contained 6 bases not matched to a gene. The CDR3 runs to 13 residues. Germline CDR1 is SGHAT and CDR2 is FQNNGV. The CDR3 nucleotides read TGTGCCAGCAGTTCTACGGGACAGTATGGCTACACCTTC. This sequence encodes CASSSTGQYGYTF. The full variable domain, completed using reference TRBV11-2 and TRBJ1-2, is EAGVAQSPRYKIIEKRQSVAFWCNPISGHATLYWYQQILGQGPKLLIQFQNNGVVDDSQLPKDRFSAERLKGVDSTLKIQPAKLEDSAVYLCASSSTGQYGYTFGSGTRLTVV.

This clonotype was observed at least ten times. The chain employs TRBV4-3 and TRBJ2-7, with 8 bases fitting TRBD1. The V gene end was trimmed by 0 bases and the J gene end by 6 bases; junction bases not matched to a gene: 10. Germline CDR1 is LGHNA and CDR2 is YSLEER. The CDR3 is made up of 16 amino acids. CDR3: CASSQDRGQAPGEQYF. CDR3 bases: TGCGCCAGCAGCCAAGATCGGGGACAGGCGCCGGGCGAGCAGTACTTC.

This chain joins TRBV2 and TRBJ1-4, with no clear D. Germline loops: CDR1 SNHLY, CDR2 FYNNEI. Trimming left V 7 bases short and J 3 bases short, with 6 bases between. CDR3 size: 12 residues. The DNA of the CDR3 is TGTGCCAGCATCAGTGCTAATGAAAAACTGTTTTTT. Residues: CASISANEKLFF.

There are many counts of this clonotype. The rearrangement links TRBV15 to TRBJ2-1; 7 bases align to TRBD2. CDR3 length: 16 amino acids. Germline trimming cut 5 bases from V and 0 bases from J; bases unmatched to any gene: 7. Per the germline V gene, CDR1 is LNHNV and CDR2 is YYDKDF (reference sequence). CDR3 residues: CATSSGGGYSYNEQFF. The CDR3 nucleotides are TGTGCCACCAGCTCCGGCGGGGGTTACTCCTACAATGAGCAGTTCTTC. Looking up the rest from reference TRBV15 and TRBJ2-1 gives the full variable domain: DAMVIQNPRYQVTQFGKPVTLSCSQTLNHNVMYWYQQKSSQAPKLLFHYYDKDFNNEADTPDNFQSRRPNTSFCFLDIRSPGLGDTAMYLCATSSGGGYSYNEQFFGPGTRLTVL.

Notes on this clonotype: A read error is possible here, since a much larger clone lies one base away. CDR3 sequence reads: CATSREGRWAQNQPQHF. The CDR3 DNA sequence: TGTGCCACCAGCAGAGAGGGTAGATGGGCCCAAAATCAGCCCCAGCATTTT. The rearrangement joins TRBV15 to TRBJ1-5; D not certain. From germline, CDR1 is LNHNV and CDR2 YYDKDF (reference sequence). V lost 0 bases to trimming and J lost 4 bases, with 16 bases between them. The CDR3 is 17 amino acids.

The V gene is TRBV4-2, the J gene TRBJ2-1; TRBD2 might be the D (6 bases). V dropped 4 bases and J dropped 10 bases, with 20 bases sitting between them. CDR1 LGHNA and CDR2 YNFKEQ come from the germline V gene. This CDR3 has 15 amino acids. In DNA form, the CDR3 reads TGTGCCAGCAGCCCGTCGCTAGCGTACAGCGGGGAGCAGTTCTTC. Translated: CASSPSLAYSGEQFF.